Sequencing of this T cell receptor beta chain was carried out in a study of beta chain features in type 1 diabetes. Study-wide results and limits: Type 1 diabetes patients showed fewer insertions and more deletions at VDJ junctions. Type 1 diabetes patients had moderately but significantly shorter TCRB CDR3s in all four CD4+ subsets.

Reverse transcribing all isolated RNA meant expressed TCRB transcripts were sequenced. Using immunoSEQ multiplex PCR, the repertoire was profiled, and TCRdb retains in-frame clones only, with some absent. The repertoire has a few hundred thousand clones, 13% of them found once; the top ten carry about 0.016%. Points on this clone: Its antigen is not known.

CD4+ cells of the naive, central memory, regulatory and stem cell-like memory types were sorted via CD45RO/CCR7/CD25/CD127/CD95/CD27. This TCR came from a woman between 18 and 29 years old with type 1 diabetes. The sequenced material came from naive CD4+ T cells from blood.

CDR3 DNA sequence: TGTGCCAGCAGCTTAGCGGCGACTACCGACTACGAGCAGTACTTC. Its protein is CASSLAATTDYEQYF. The V call is TRBV7-9, the J call TRBJ2-7; perhaps TRBD2 as D (5 bases). Trimming took 0 bases from V and 3 from J, leaving 12 bases between them. The CDR3 contains 15 residues. CDR1 SEHNR and CDR2 FQNEAQ come from the germline V gene (reference sequence).